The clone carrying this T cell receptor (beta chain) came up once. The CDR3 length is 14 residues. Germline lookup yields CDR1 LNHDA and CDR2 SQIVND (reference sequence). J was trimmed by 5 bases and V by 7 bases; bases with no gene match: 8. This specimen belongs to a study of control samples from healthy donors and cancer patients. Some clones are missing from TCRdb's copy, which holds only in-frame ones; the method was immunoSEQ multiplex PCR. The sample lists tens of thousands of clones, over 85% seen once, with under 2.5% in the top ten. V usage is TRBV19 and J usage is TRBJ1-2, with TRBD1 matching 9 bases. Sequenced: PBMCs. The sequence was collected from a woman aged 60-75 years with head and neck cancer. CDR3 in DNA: TGTGCCAGTACCTTGACAGGGGGTGGATATGGCTACACCTTC. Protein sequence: CASTLTGGGYGYTF.